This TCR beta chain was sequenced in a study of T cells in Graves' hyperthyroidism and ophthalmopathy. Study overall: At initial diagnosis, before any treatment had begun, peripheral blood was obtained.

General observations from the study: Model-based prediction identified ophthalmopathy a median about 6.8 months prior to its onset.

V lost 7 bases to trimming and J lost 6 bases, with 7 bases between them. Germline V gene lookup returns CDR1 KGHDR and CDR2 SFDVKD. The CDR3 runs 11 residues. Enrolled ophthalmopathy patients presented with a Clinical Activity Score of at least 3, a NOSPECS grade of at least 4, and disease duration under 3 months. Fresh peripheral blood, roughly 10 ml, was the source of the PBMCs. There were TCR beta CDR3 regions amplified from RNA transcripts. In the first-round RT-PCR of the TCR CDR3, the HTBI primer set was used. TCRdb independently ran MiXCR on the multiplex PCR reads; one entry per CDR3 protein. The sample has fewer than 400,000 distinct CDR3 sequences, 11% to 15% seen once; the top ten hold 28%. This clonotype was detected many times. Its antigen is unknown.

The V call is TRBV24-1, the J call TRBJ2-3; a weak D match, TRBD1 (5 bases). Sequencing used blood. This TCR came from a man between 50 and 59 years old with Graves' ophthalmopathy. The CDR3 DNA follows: TGTGCCACCAGCCACAGGGATACGCAGTATTTT. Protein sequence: CATSHRDTQYF.